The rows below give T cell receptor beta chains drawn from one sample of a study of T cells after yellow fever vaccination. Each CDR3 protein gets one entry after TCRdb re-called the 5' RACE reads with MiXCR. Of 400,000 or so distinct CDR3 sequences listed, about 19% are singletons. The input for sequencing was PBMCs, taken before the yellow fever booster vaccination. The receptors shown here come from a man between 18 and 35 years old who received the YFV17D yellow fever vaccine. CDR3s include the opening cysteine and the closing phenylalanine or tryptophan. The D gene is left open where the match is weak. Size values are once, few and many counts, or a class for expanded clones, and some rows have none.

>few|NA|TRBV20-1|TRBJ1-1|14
CSARANQMNTEAFF
TGCAGTGCTAGAGCTAACCAAATGAACACTGAAGCTTTCTTT
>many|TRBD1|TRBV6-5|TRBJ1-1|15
CASTGGQGRLTEAFF
TGTGCCAGCACCGGGGGACAGGGGAGGTTAACTGAAGCTTTCTTT
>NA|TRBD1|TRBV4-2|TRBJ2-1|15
CASSQVPGQSNEQFF
TGTGCCAGCAGCCAAGTACCGGGACAGTCCAATGAGCAGTTCTTC
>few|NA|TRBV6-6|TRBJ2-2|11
CASRTGGELFF
TGTGCCAGCAGGACTGGCGGGGAGCTGTTTTTT
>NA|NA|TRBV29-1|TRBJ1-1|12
CSSAEGSTEAFF
TGCAGCAGTGCTGAGGGGAGCACTGAAGCTTTCTTT
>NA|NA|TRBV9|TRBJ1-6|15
CASSVQSGVGSPLHF
TGTGCCAGCAGCGTACAATCTGGGGTCGGTTCACCCCTCCACTTT
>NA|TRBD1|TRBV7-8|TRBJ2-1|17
CASSLARGLLSYNEQFF
TGTGCCAGCAGCTTAGCCAGGGGGCTTCTATCCTACAATGAGCAGTTCTTC
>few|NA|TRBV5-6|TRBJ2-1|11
CASSLTSEQFF
TGTGCCAGCAGCTTGACCTCTGAGCAGTTCTTC
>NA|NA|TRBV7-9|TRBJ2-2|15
CASSSGQAGAGELFF
TGTGCCAGCAGCTCCGGACAGGCGGGAGCCGGGGAGCTGTTTTTT
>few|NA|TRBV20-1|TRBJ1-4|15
CSAPGRPGVNEKLFF
TGCAGTGCCCCTGGACGACCGGGGGTGAATGAAAAACTGTTTTTT
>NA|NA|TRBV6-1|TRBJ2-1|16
CASSEAPWRGVDEQFF
TGTGCCAGCAGTGAAGCGCCTTGGAGGGGGGTCGATGAGCAGTTCTTC
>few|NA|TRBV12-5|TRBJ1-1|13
CARYPPSVPEAFF
TGTGCTAGATATCCCCCCTCCGTCCCTGAAGCTTTCTTT
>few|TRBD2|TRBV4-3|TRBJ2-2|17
CASSHLLAGVNTGELFF
TGCGCCAGCAGCCACCTCCTAGCGGGGGTGAACACCGGGGAGCTGTTTTTT
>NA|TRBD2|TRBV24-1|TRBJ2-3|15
CATSDASGGVDTQYF
TGTGCCACCAGTGACGCTAGCGGGGGGGTGGATACGCAGTATTTT
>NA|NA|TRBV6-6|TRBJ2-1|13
CASIRSSYNEQFF
TGTGCCAGCATCAGATCGTCCTACAATGAGCAGTTCTTC